What follows describes a single TCR beta chain. Its antigen remains unknown. Germline values: CDR1 SGHNT, CDR2 YENEEA. This CDR3 region has 15 residues. Germline trimming cut 2 bases from V and 5 bases from J; bases unmatched to any gene: 6. The source of the sample is a study of cytomegalovirus exposure and HLA in healthy donors. The PCR had 60 Vbeta and 13 Jbeta primers. Original processing notes: A later analysis counted some 87 million unique TCR beta chains, some 12 million shared. Clones were read by immunoSEQ multiplex PCR, and TCRdb kept only the in-frame ones, dropping some. The D gene and trimming were derived from the DNA, and the V and J assignments and clone size from that table. The sample lists over 150,000 clones, about 77% occurring once. The study, taken as a whole, reports: One variant, a missense change in DCLRE1C, was linked in a later analysis to TCR beta V- and J-gene trimming.

Material: PBMCs. The chain links TRBV11-3 to TRBJ2-7, with 10 bases fitting TRBD2. The source is a middle-aged woman in good health and CMV-seropositive. The DNA of the CDR3 is TGTGCCAGCAGCTTATCTAGCGGGAGATGGGACGAGCAGTACTTC. This sequence encodes CASSLSSGRWDEQYF.